This TCR delta chain was retrieved from a study of gamma-delta chains in newborns, infants, children. Study details: Microbial exposure reportedly drives polyclonal innate γδ T cell expansion after birth.

On this clone: Distinct nucleotide sequences in the sample also encode this CDR3.

TCRdb re-called the reads using CATT. The top ten clones hold 8.8% of a sample with roughly 9,900 delta-chain clones, approximately 9.5% of them seen once. The CDR3 extends over 17 amino acids. Unmatched junction bases numbered 8, after V lost 0 bases and J lost 0 bases. Germline loops: CDR1 GEAIGNYY, CDR2 EKD. Sequenced sample: blood. The chain couples TRDV2 to TRDJ1; 8 bases are shared with TRDD3. This TCR was sampled from a child who was a newborn, infant or young child, either healthy, febrile or measles-vaccinated (not recorded which). CDR3 nucleotide sequence: TGTGCCTGTGACACCGTTACTGGGGGGTCGTACACCGATAAACTCATCTTT. This translates into CACDTVTGGSYTDKLIF.